This T cell receptor (beta chain) was sequenced for a study of T cells in Graves' hyperthyroidism and ophthalmopathy. Amplification yielded TCR beta CDR3 regions, with RNA transcripts as the source. First-round RT-PCR targeting the TCR CDR3 was performed with the HTBI primer set. One entry per CDR3 protein, called by TCRdb with MiXCR from the multiplex PCR reads. In the table there are approximately 600,000 distinct CDR3 sequences, about 17% of which are singletons. With V trimmed by 0 bases and J by 9 bases, 10 bases remained unmatched. This CDR3 spans 17 amino acids. In germline, CDR1 is LGHNA, CDR2 YSLEER.

The rearrangement links TRBV4-3 to TRBJ2-1, with 11 positions matching TRBD2. This receptor was taken from a woman aged 30 to 39 with Graves' hyperthyroidism. Sequencing was done on a sample of blood. CDR3 loop: CASSQEISGRALGEQFF. CDR3 nucleotides: TGCGCCAGCAGCCAAGAGATTAGCGGGAGGGCCTTGGGTGAGCAGTTCTTC.